The present TCR beta chain was sequenced within a study of T cells in Graves' hyperthyroidism and ophthalmopathy. Study at large: Peripheral blood sampling occurred at initial diagnosis, before any treatment.

Study outcomes and limitations: Peripheral blood also featured most of the thyroid clonotypes expanded above 0.001.

This CDR3 is built from 14 residues. The V and J ends lost 10 bases and 0 bases respectively, with 13 bases between them. Germline CDR1 is MDHEN and CDR2 is SYDVKM. This clonotype has ten or more counts. The antigen is not known. Using RNA transcripts as the source, TCR beta CDR3 regions were amplified. Primed by the HTBI set, a first-round RT-PCR was run on the TCR CDR3. In TCRdb, the multiplex PCR reads were re-called with MiXCR into one record per CDR3 protein. The data show about 610,000 distinct CDR3 sequences, around 15% seen once. Ophthalmopathy cases scored 3 or more on the Clinical Activity Score and 4 or more on NOSPECS grade, with duration below 3 months. Isolation of PBMCs was performed on around 9.3 ml fresh peripheral blood.

Sequenced input: blood. The TCR comes from a middle-aged woman with Graves' ophthalmopathy. The chain recombines TRBV28 with TRBJ1-3, with D perhaps matching TRBD1 (5 bases). In DNA, the CDR3 is TGTGCCACCGGGACGGGAGACTCTGGAAACACCATATATTTT. Its translation is CATGTGDSGNTIYF.